These 3 T cell receptor beta chains were sequenced from one sample in a study of blood T cell repertoires in COVID-19. TCRdb's copy holds only in-frame clones and misses some; the assay was immunoSEQ multiplex PCR. The sample consists of some 14,000 clones, less than 85% of them appearing once. Material: peripheral blood. Receptors originate from a man aged 40-49 years with active or convalescent COVID-19.

J is TRBJ2-3 and V is TRBV7-8; TRBD2 aligns across 10 bases. After removal of 4 bases from V and 4 bases from J, the junction contained 2 bases not matched to a gene. Germline V gene lookup returns CDR1 SGHVS and CDR2 FQNEAQ. The CDR3 is 14 residues long. This CDR3 reads CASSSGTSADTQYF. CDR3 sequence (DNA): TGTGCCAGCAGCTCCGGGACTAGCGCAGATACGCAGTATTTT.

This clone showed up just once. The genes are TRBV3-1 (or the pseudogene TRBV3-2) and TRBJ1-3; 12 nucleotides match TRBD1. CDR1 and CDR2 (germline): LGHDT, YNNKEL (reference sequence). With V trimmed by 3 bases and J by 8 bases, 11 bases remained unmatched. The length of the CDR3 is 17 residues. The CDR3 reads CASSHRTGTGGEDTIYF. CDR3 in DNA: TGTGCCAGCAGCCATCGGACCGGGACAGGGGGCGAGGACACCATATATTTT.

J is TRBJ2-1 and V is TRBV27, with 8 bases aligning to TRBD2. The length of the CDR3 is 14 residues. After removal of 4 bases from V and 2 bases from J, the junction contained 1 base not matched to a gene. Germline CDR1 reads MNHEY; CDR2 reads SMNVEV (reference sequence). The CDR3 bases are TGTGCCAGCAGTTCGGGGGGGGCCTACAATGAGCAGTTCTTC. Amino acid sequence: CASSSGGAYNEQFF.